The entry that follows covers one T cell receptor beta chain sequence. This sample was included in a study of HIV-infected patients and healthy controls. Trimming took off 6 bases at V and 1 base at J, with 13 bases between the two ends. Germline V gene sequence: CDR1 ENHRY, CDR2 SYGVKD. CDR3 size: 14 residues. TCRdb re-analysed the 5' RACE reads in MiXCR, keeping a single row per CDR3 protein. The repertoire holds almost 65,000 distinct CDR3 sequences, about 19% seen once, with around 1.4% in the top ten. V and J are TRBV10-3 and TRBJ2-7; unclear D gene. Sequencing was carried out using CD4+ T cells from blood. This TCR came from a human donor in good health. The CDR3 nucleotides are TGTGCCATCAGGCCCCTAGGTGCTTCCTACGAGCAGTACTTC. As protein: CAIRPLGASYEQYF.